What follows are 18 T cell receptor beta chains derived from one specimen sequenced in a study of Graves' ophthalmopathy and Graves' hyperthyroidism. CDR3 regions of TCR beta were amplified from RNA transcripts. RT-PCR in the first round used HTBI primers; a second-round multiplex PCR followed. TCRdb reanalysed the multiplex PCR reads using MiXCR and keeps one entry per CDR3 protein. The sample holds hundreds of thousands of distinct CDR3 sequences, over 40% seen once. Material for sequencing was peripheral blood. Receptors originate from an adult man with Graves' ophthalmopathy.

This clonotype was seen ten or more times. The rearrangement uses TRBV7-9 and TRBJ2-7; a possible D gene is TRBD2 (6 bases). The CDR3 has 15 amino acids. Germline V gives CDR1 SEHNR, CDR2 FQNEAQ (reference sequence). V lost 0 bases and J 3 bases, leaving 12 bases between the germline ends. CDR3 residues: CASSLALGGNYEQYF. The CDR3 nucleotides read TGTGCCAGCAGCTTAGCTCTCGGGGGAAACTACGAGCAGTACTTC.

In the case of this clonotype: A much larger clone sits a single nucleotide away, making a read error possible. The rearrangement joins TRBV7-9 to TRBJ2-2; no firm D call. Trimming took 5 bases from V and 3 from J, leaving 10 bases between them. Germline V gene lookup returns CDR1 SEHNR and CDR2 FQNEAQ (reference sequence). The CDR3 has 14 residues. The CDR3: CASSRRLDTGELFF. Written as DNA, the CDR3 is TGTGCCAGCAGCCGTCGGCTGGACACCGGGGAGCTGTTTTTT.

This clonotype came up a few times. The gene calls are TRBV25-1 and TRBJ1-6; TRBD1 aligns across 8 bases. This CDR3 is built from 13 residues. Germline values: CDR1 MGHDK, CDR2 SYGVNS. The V and J ends lost 3 bases and 10 bases, in that order; junction bases with no gene match: 2. CDR3: CASSEAGGSPLHF. The CDR3 nucleotides read TGTGCCAGCAGTGAGGCAGGGGGCTCACCCCTCCACTTT.

This clonotype has ten or more counts. V is TRBV2 and J is TRBJ1-1, with 7 bases that match TRBD1. The CDR3 length is 16 residues. Germline assignment: CDR1 SNHLY and CDR2 FYNNEI. V lost 5 bases and J lost 0; bases outside the gene matches: 9. In DNA, the CDR3 is TGTGCCAGCAGTCGGGACAGTAGTAGTTTGAACACTGAAGCTTTCTTT. Protein sequence: CASSRDSSSLNTEAFF. The variable domain in full, completed from reference TRBV2 and TRBJ1-1, reads EPEVTQTPSHQVTQMGQEVILRCVPISNHLYFYWYRQILGQKVEFLVSFYNNEISEKSEIFDDQFSVERPDGSNFTLKIRSTKLEDSAMYFCASSRDSSSLNTEAFFGQGTRLTVV.

V usage is TRBV9 and J usage is TRBJ1-2; D is uncertain. Germline loops: CDR1 SGDLS, CDR2 YYNGEE. Deletions cut 5 bases from V and 4 bases from J, with 21 bases between. CDR3 length equals 16 residues. The CDR3 loop is CASSAPSSVSGYGYTF. The DNA for the CDR3 is TGTGCCAGCAGTGCACCATCTTCCGTTTCTGGCTATGGCTACACCTTC.

This clonotype was observed many times. This rearrangement joins TRBV6-2 or TRBV6-3 to TRBJ2-7; D might be TRBD1 (5 bases). V was cut by 7 bases and J by 1 base, with 14 bases left in between. Germline V gives CDR1 MNHEY, CDR2 SVGEGT. The CDR3 is 14 amino acids. CDR3 region: CASTQRQKSYEQYF. The CDR3 DNA is TGTGCCAGCACCCAGAGACAGAAATCCTACGAGCAGTACTTC.

This chain uses TRBV5-1 with TRBJ1-2, with 11 bases that match TRBD1. The CDR3 sequence is 15 residues long. CDR1 and CDR2 (germline): SGHRS, YFSETQ. The trim removed 3 bases at V and 5 bases at J, leaving 6 bases unmatched. CDR3 loop: CASSSGQGARYGYTF. CDR3 sequence (DNA): TGCGCCAGCAGCTCCGGACAGGGGGCGCGGTATGGCTACACCTTC.

This chain joins TRBV20-1 and TRBJ1-4, with D possibly TRBD1 on 5 matching bases. V shed 5 bases and J shed 7 bases, with 17 bases lying between them. Germline CDR1 DFQATT, CDR2 SNEGSKA (reference sequence). CDR3 size: 14 residues. CDR3 sequence: CSAPVADGTEKLFF. CDR3 bases: TGCAGTGCTCCTGTAGCCGACGGGACTGAAAAACTGTTTTTT.

The genes are TRBV2 and TRBJ1-5; no definite D call. The CDR3 loop spans 13 amino acids. Trimming took 7 bases from V and 7 from J, leaving 14 bases between them. CDR1 and CDR2 from the germline V gene are SNHLY and FYNNEI. CDR3 residues: CASKGNYGQPQHF. DNA of the CDR3: TGTGCCAGCAAGGGCAACTACGGACAGCCCCAGCATTTT.

J is TRBJ1-1 and V is TRBV7-2, with D perhaps TRBD1 (6 bases). From germline, CDR1 is SGHTA and CDR2 FQGNSA. V gave up 8 bases and J gave up 6 bases, with 16 bases separating them. The CDR3 has 13 residues. CDR3 sequence reads: CASRHRDTSEAFF. DNA for the CDR3: TGTGCCAGCCGCCACCGGGACACCTCTGAAGCTTTCTTT.

At least ten counts were recorded for this clonotype. The chain couples TRBV10-3 to TRBJ2-7; 8 nucleotides line up with TRBD2. This CDR3 has 14 residues. V lost 6 bases, J lost 3 bases, and 7 bases stayed unmatched. The germline gives CDR1 ENHRY, CDR2 SYGVKD. CDR3 protein: CAISNLAGGYEQYF. DNA of the CDR3: TGTGCCATCAGCAATCTGGCGGGGGGCTACGAGCAGTACTTC.

V and J are TRBV6-6 and TRBJ1-2; 7 nucleotides align to TRBD1. Germline trimming cut 10 bases from V and 4 bases from J; bases unmatched to any gene: 9. Germline values: CDR1 MNHNY, CDR2 SVGAGI (reference sequence). The CDR3 is 13 amino acids. The CDR3 DNA is TGTGCCATCAGACCGGGACAGAGCTATGGCTACACCTTC. This sequence encodes CAIRPGQSYGYTF.

The CDR3 spells CASSIDKDRAGDGYTF. Written as DNA, the CDR3 is TGTGCCAGTAGTATAGATAAGGACAGGGCGGGCGATGGCTACACCTTC. The chain links TRBV19 to TRBJ1-2, with TRBD1 matching over 8 bases. This CDR3 contains 16 residues. The V segment lost 0 bases and the J segment 6 bases; nucleotides outside the gene matches: 9. Germline values: CDR1 LNHDA, CDR2 SQIVND (reference sequence).

This chain connects TRBV12-3 or TRBV12-4 to TRBJ1-4; TRBD1 agrees at 8 bases. The CDR3 has 17 amino acids. With 3 bases clipped from V and 3 bases from J, the junction kept 9 bases outside the gene matches. The CDR3 DNA is TGTGCCAGCAGTTTTCTCCAGGGGGCATTTCCTAATGAAAAACTGTTTTTT. Amino acids: CASSFLQGAFPNEKLFF.

This clonotype was counted between two and nine times. The rearrangement joins TRBV19 to TRBJ1-1, with TRBD1 identical over 8 bases. The V gene's germline CDR1 is LNHDA and CDR2 SQIVND (reference sequence). V shed 7 bases, J shed 0 bases, and the junction held 16 bases outside the gene matches. The CDR3 runs to 18 residues. The CDR3 DNA reads TGTGCCAGTACCTCTCAGGACAGGGCCTTTCCTATGAACACTGAAGCTTTCTTT. Its protein product is CASTSQDRAFPMNTEAFF.

This clonotype was recorded many times. V and J are TRBV7-6 and TRBJ2-2; the D gene is possibly TRBD2 (6 bases). The germline V gene has CDR1 SGHVS and CDR2 FNYEAQ. V shed 6 bases and J shed 8 bases, with 10 bases lying between them. CDR3 length equals 12 residues. The CDR3 region is CASRTLAGELFF. CDR3 DNA sequence: TGTGCCAGCAGGACACTAGCTGGGGAGCTGTTTTTT.

This clonotype was seen repeatedly, ten times or more. The chain combines TRBV14 with TRBJ1-2; D might be TRBD1 (6 bases). V shed 3 bases and J shed 4 bases, with 18 bases lying between them. This CDR3 has 16 residues. Per the germline V gene, CDR1 is SGHDN and CDR2 is FVKESK. The CDR3: CASSHAQGTRGYGYTF. The CDR3 nucleotides are TGTGCCAGCAGCCACGCACAGGGAACGAGGGGCTATGGCTACACCTTC.

This clonotype appeared many times. The chain carries TRBV12-3 or TRBV12-4 and TRBJ2-5; weak D call: TRBD2 (6 bases). Deletions cut 6 bases from V and 4 bases from J, with 15 bases between. The CDR3 length is 14 residues. CDR3 protein: CASRTTRGSETQYF. CDR3 coding DNA: TGTGCCAGCAGGACAACTCGGGGGTCAGAGACCCAGTACTTC.